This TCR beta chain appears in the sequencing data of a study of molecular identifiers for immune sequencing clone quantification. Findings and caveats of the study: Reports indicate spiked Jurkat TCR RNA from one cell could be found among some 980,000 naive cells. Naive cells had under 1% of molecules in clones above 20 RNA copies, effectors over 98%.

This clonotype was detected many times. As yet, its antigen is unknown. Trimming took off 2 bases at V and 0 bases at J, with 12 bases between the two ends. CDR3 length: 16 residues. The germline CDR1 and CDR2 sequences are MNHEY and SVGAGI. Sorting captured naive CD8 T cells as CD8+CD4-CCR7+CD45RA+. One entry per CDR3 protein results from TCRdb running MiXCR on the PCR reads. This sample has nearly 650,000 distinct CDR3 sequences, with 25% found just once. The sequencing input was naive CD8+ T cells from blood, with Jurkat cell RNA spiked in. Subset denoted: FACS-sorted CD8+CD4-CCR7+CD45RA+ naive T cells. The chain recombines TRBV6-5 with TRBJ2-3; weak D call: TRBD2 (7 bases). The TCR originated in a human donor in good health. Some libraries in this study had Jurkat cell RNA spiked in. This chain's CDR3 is CASSYGGGGSTDTQYF. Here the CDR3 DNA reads TGTGCCAGCAGTTACGGGGGAGGGGGGAGCACAGATACGCAGTATTTT.